These 9 T cell receptor beta chains came from one sample sequenced in a study of T cells in Graves' hyperthyroidism and ophthalmopathy. Researchers amplified the TCR beta CDR3 regions from RNA transcripts. First-round RT-PCR with HTBI primers amplified the TCR CDR3 region. TCRdb re-called the multiplex PCR reads through MiXCR, storing one row per CDR3 protein. Of roughly 510,000 distinct CDR3 sequences listed, 40% to 50% were seen once; the top ten hold about two fifths. The sequencing input was peripheral blood or thyroid tissue (not recorded which). The receptors shown here come from an adult woman with Graves' disease, either hyperthyroidism or ophthalmopathy (not recorded which).

V and J are TRBV2 and TRBJ1-3; D may be TRBD1 (5 bases). The CDR3 extends over 17 amino acids. Germline V gene lookup returns CDR1 SNHLY and CDR2 FYNNEI. V was shortened by 4 bases and J by 2 bases, with 18 bases between the two germline ends. In DNA, the CDR3 is TGTGCCAGCAGTGCAAGGGACGCAACCTTCGCTGGAAACACCATATATTTT. This translates into CASSARDATFAGNTIYF. Full variable domain (rest looked up from reference TRBV2 and TRBJ1-3): EPEVTQTPSHQVTQMGQEVILRCVPISNHLYFYWYRQILGQKVEFLVSFYNNEISEKSEIFDDQFSVERPDGSNFTLKIRSTKLEDSAMYFCASSARDATFAGNTIYFGEGSWLTVV.

This clonotype was seen many times. The chain couples TRBV4-2 to TRBJ1-2; D is undetermined. V was clipped by 0 bases and J by 8 bases, with 4 bases between them. Germline V gene lookup returns CDR1 LGHNA and CDR2 YNFKEQ. The CDR3 runs 11 residues. The CDR3 loop is CASSQEAGYTF. The DNA for the CDR3 is TGTGCCAGCAGCCAAGAAGCCGGCTACACCTTC.

J is TRBJ1-2 and V is TRBV11-2; D is possibly TRBD1 (6 bases). V was trimmed by 4 bases and J by 4 bases, leaving 10 bases between them. Germline CDR1 is SGHAT and CDR2 is FQNNGV. This CDR3 spans 13 amino acids. The CDR3 spells CASSYQGSYGYTF. Written as DNA, the CDR3 is TGTGCCAGCAGCTATCAGGGGAGCTATGGCTACACCTTC.

This clonotype was recorded many times. The genes are TRBV29-1 and TRBJ2-3; possibly TRBD2 for D (6 bases). With 3 bases removed from V and 6 bases from J, the gap between germline ends came to 13 bases. The CDR3 spans 13 residues. CDR1 and CDR2 (germline): SQVTM, ANQGSEA. CDR3 bases: TGCAGCGTTGATAGGAGGGGATCGGATACGCAGTATTTT. This gives the protein CSVDRRGSDTQYF.

In its sample, this clonotype was seen a few times. The chain recombines TRBV20-1 with TRBJ1-1; the match to TRBD1 covers 11 bases. Germline CDR1 DFQATT, CDR2 SNEGSKA (reference sequence). CDR3 length equals 13 residues. V shed 5 bases and J 14 bases; nucleotides not matched to a gene: 13. CDR3 in amino acids: CSAPGQGEWKQFF. The CDR3 DNA follows: TGCAGTGCTCCGGGACAGGGGGAGTGGAAGCAGTTCTTT.

The V and J genes are TRBV6-5 and TRBJ1-1; D gene unclear. The V end was cut by 6 bases, the J end by 1 base, with 9 bases between. The V gene's germline CDR1 is MNHEY and CDR2 SVGAGI. The CDR3 spans 13 residues. In nucleotides, the CDR3 is TGTGCCAGCAGAACTCAGGAGAACACTGAAGCTTTCTTT. Translation: CASRTQENTEAFF.

As for this clonotype: A much larger clone lies one base from this, so it may be a read error. V is TRBV4-2 and J is TRBJ1-1; 8 bases are shared with TRBD1. The CDR3 extends over 13 amino acids. Germline V gene lookup returns CDR1 LGHNA and CDR2 YNFKEQ. Losses at the gene ends were 4 bases for V and 6 bases for J; bases not matched to a gene: 4. This CDR3 is CASSRAGGAEAFF. The DNA of the CDR3 is TGTGCCAGCAGCCGTGCAGGGGGCGCTGAAGCTTTCTTT.

The V call is TRBV19, the J call TRBJ1-1; unclear D gene. This CDR3 is 15 amino acids long. Between the trimmed V and J ends, which lost 3 bases and 6 bases, there was a span of 17 bases. Germline values: CDR1 LNHDA, CDR2 SQIVND (reference sequence). The CDR3 nucleotides read TGTGCCAGTAGTATCGGTAGGGTTCCTAACGCTGAAGCTTTCTTT. It yields the protein CASSIGRVPNAEAFF.

Only a few counts were recorded for this clonotype. The J gene is TRBJ2-7, the V gene TRBV28, with a possible D match to TRBD1 (6 bases). The V gene lost 3 bases and the J gene lost 3 bases, with 12 bases spanning the gap. Germline V gene lookup returns CDR1 MDHEN and CDR2 SYDVKM. The CDR3 is 14 residues long. The chain's CDR3 is CASSFRTAIYEQYF. The CDR3 nucleotides read TGTGCCAGCAGTTTTCGGACAGCAATCTACGAGCAGTACTTC.